These 10 T cell receptor beta chains originate from one sample sequenced in a study of CD8+ T cells in alopecia areata. Sequencing relied on a cDNA template that was reverse transcribed from extracted RNA. This table comes from immunoSEQ multiplex PCR, and its TCRdb copy is limited to in-frame clones, with some not included. Here the sample spans more than 90,000 clones, approximately 38% being singletons. Sequencing was performed on CD4+ T cells sorted from blood. These receptors were collected from a human donor with alopecia areata.

The chain joins TRBV6-5 to TRBJ2-3, with D possibly matching TRBD1 (6 bases). V was clipped by 6 bases and J by 5 bases, with 18 bases between them. This CDR3 has 15 amino acids. The germline gives CDR1 MNHEY, CDR2 SVGAGI. The CDR3 DNA reads as TGTGCCAGCAGGGGAACAGGGTTCGTGGGAGATACGCAGTATTTT. Translation gives CASRGTGFVGDTQYF.

This clone was observed a few times. V usage is TRBV29-1 and J usage is TRBJ2-5; a weak D match, TRBD1 (5 bases). Trimming took off 7 bases at V and 2 bases at J, with 14 bases between the two ends. This CDR3 contains 13 residues. The V gene's germline CDR1 is SQVTM and CDR2 ANQGSEA. In DNA, the CDR3 is TGCAGCGCAGCGTGGACACTTCAAGAGACCCAGTACTTC. It yields the protein CSAAWTLQETQYF.

This clone was observed once. The chain has TRBV11-1 and TRBJ2-1; a possible D gene is TRBD2 (6 bases). The V gene's germline CDR1 is SGHAT and CDR2 FQDESV (reference sequence). V was pared by 5 bases and J by 0 bases, with 11 bases between. The CDR3 loop spans 15 amino acids. The CDR3 spells CASSTSGVSYNEQFF. The CDR3 DNA is TGTGCCAGCAGCACCTCGGGAGTCTCCTACAATGAGCAGTTCTTC. Full variable domain (rest looked up from reference TRBV11-1 and TRBJ2-1): EAEVAQSPRYKITEKSQAVAFWCDPISGHATLYWYRQILGQGPELLVQFQDESVVDDSQLPKDRFSAERLKGVDSTLKIQPAELGDSAMYLCASSTSGVSYNEQFFGPGTRLTVL.

This clone has a handful of counts. The J gene is TRBJ2-7, the V gene TRBV19, with 10 bases lining up with TRBD2. This CDR3 has 15 amino acids. Trimming removed 4 bases from V and 5 bases from J; junction bases left unmatched: 8. Germline values: CDR1 LNHDA, CDR2 SQIVND (reference sequence). The CDR3 region is CASSNGASGRNEQYF. The CDR3 DNA reads as TGTGCCAGTAGTAATGGTGCTAGCGGGAGAAACGAGCAGTACTTC.

J is TRBJ2-7 and V is TRBV27, with TRBD1 matching over 9 bases. This CDR3 spans 15 amino acids. V was clipped by 5 bases and J by 1 base; unmatched bases: 6. CDR1 MNHEY and CDR2 SMNVEV come from the germline V gene (reference sequence). This chain's CDR3 is CASSRSDRGSYEQYF. The CDR3 DNA is TGTGCCAGCAGTCGTTCGGACAGGGGTTCCTACGAGCAGTACTTC.

The rearrangement joins TRBV5-1 to TRBJ2-5, with 13 bases aligning to TRBD2. The CDR3 runs to 16 residues. Germline-derived CDR1 and CDR2 are SGHRS and YFSETQ. V was pared by 3 bases and J by 7 bases, with 9 bases of the junction left unmatched. The CDR3 DNA follows: TGCGCCAGCAGCTCGTCGGGACTAGCGGGGTTGGGGACCCAGTACTTC. Translated: CASSSSGLAGLGTQYF.

The genes are TRBV5-1 and TRBJ2-3, with a weak D call TRBD2 (5 bases). Trimming pared 0 bases from V and 0 bases from J, leaving 11 bases between. The CDR3 is 16 amino acids. Per the germline V gene, CDR1 is SGHRS and CDR2 is YFSETQ. In DNA form, the CDR3 reads TGCGCCAGCAGCTTGGCGGCGGGCACGAGCACAGATACGCAGTATTTT. Its protein is CASSLAAGTSTDTQYF.

This clone has a single count. The rearrangement joins TRBV29-1 to TRBJ2-1, with TRBD2 matching 10 bases. CDR3 length: 15 amino acids. Per germline, CDR1 SQVTM and CDR2 ANQGSEA. The J segment lost 3 bases and the V segment lost 2 bases, leaving 4 bases of the junction unmatched. The CDR3 DNA sequence: TGCAGCGTTGAAAGAGGGACTAGCGTCTACAATGAGCAGTTCTTC. Its translation: CSVERGTSVYNEQFF.

Only a few counts were recorded for this clone. The chain joins TRBV9 to TRBJ2-3; 11 nucleotides line up with TRBD2. This CDR3 has 16 amino acids. The germline gives CDR1 SGDLS, CDR2 YYNGEE. J lost 2 bases, V lost 0 bases, and 2 bases had no gene match. This CDR3 reads CASSVASGGHTDTQYF. In DNA form, the CDR3 reads TGTGCCAGCAGCGTAGCTAGCGGGGGGCACACAGATACGCAGTATTTT.

A few counts support this clone. The rearrangement joins TRBV6-5 to TRBJ1-2; TRBD1 matches 9 bases. The CDR3 contains 13 residues. The germline CDR1 and CDR2 sequences are MNHEY and SVGAGI. The trim removed 8 bases at V and 4 bases at J, leaving 5 bases unmatched. The CDR3 coding sequence is TGTGCCAGCCAAGGACAGGGGAGCTATGGCTACACCTTC. It specifies CASQGQGSYGYTF.